The 26 T cell receptor beta chains below were found in one sample sequenced in a study of blood T cells in healthy people across ages. Through a sample-barcoded 5' primer and a J-beta primer mix, a second PCR was run for roughly 6 to 12 cycles. From the 5' RACE reads, TCRdb called clonotypes with MiXCR, one entry per CDR3 protein. The sample includes about 800,000 distinct CDR3 sequences, 20% to 25% seen only once; the top ten take 3% to 4%. A further study also used this sample, focusing on T cells of mothers and their children.

The sample consisted of blood. The receptors derive from a boy younger than 18 in good health.

In this sample, this clonotype turned up once. The J gene is TRBJ1-5, the V gene TRBV12-3 or TRBV12-4, with TRBD1 identical over 7 bases. With 6 bases clipped from V and 2 bases from J, the junction kept 7 bases outside the gene matches. The CDR3 is 15 residues long. CDR3 nucleotides: TGTGCCAGCAGCTCGACAGGGTATGGCAATCAGCCCCAGCATTTT. It encodes CASSSTGYGNQPQHF.

With respect to this clonotype: An end of the junction does not agree with germline; a read error may underlie this. This chain uses TRBV5-6 with TRBJ1-2, with unresolved D. The germline CDR1 and CDR2 sequences are SGHDT and YYEEEE. This CDR3 comprises 15 residues. CDR3: CANSVLRTLDYGNTF. The CDR3 DNA sequence: TGTGCCAACAGTGTTCTCAGGACGCTAGACTATGGCAACACCTTC.

This chain connects TRBV7-2 to TRBJ2-6, with 7 bases matching TRBD2. The germline V gene encodes CDR1 SGHTA and CDR2 FQGNSA. The CDR3 loop spans 17 amino acids. The J segment lost 3 bases and the V segment lost 0 bases, leaving 5 bases of the junction unmatched. The CDR3 here is CASSLARGSYGANVLTF. Here the CDR3 DNA reads TGTGCCAGCAGCTTAGCGCGCGGGAGTTATGGGGCCAACGTCCTGACTTTC. The full variable domain, with the rest looked up from reference TRBV7-2 and TRBJ2-6, is GAGVSQSPSNKVTEKGKDVELRCDPISGHTALYWYRQSLGQGLEFLIYFQGNSAPDKSGLPSDRFSAERTGGSVSTLTIQRTQQEDSAVYLCASSLARGSYGANVLTFGAGSRLTVL.

The J gene is TRBJ2-7, the V gene TRBV7-9; 8 positions agree with TRBD1. J gave up 7 bases and V 5 bases, and 10 bases lay outside the gene matches. The CDR3 contains 14 residues. Germline assignment: CDR1 SEHNR and CDR2 FQNEAQ (reference sequence). CDR3 DNA: TGTGCCAGCAGCCCAGGGGGCGCACCGGAGGAGCAGTACTTC. The encoded protein is CASSPGGAPEEQYF.

This clonotype has only a few counts. The rearrangement links TRBV4-3 to TRBJ1-4, with unresolved D. The CDR3 contains 16 residues. The V and J ends lost 0 bases and 0 bases respectively, with 8 bases between them. Germline-derived CDR1 and CDR2 are LGHNA and YSLEER. CDR3 coding DNA: TGCGCCAGCAGCCAAGATATTGTCCCAACTAATGAAAAACTGTTTTTT. The encoded protein is CASSQDIVPTNEKLFF.

The chain recombines TRBV2 with TRBJ1-1; 9 bases line up with TRBD1. CDR3 length equals 14 residues. Trimming took 5 bases from V and 5 from J; bases not matched to a gene: 6. Germline loops: CDR1 SNHLY, CDR2 FYNNEI. The CDR3 here is CASSIQGARTEAFF. In DNA, the CDR3 is TGTGCCAGCAGTATACAGGGGGCAAGAACTGAAGCTTTCTTT.

A few counts support this clonotype. This chain joins TRBV4-3 and TRBJ2-1, with TRBD2 as a possible D gene (6 bases). The CDR3 is 15 residues long. V was clipped by 2 bases and J by 3 bases, with 11 bases between them. Germline V gene data show CDR1 as LGHNA and CDR2 as YSLEER. This CDR3 is CASSQTAGSYNEQFF. DNA for the CDR3: TGCGCCAGCAGCCAAACCGCCGGGAGCTACAATGAGCAGTTCTTC.

This clonotype was observed once. The junction departs from germline at one end; a sequencing error may be responsible. V gene TRBV7-3 combines with J gene TRBJ2-7; TRBD2 is a possible D gene (5 bases). The germline V gene has CDR1 SGHTA and CDR2 FQGTGA. This CDR3 spans 14 amino acids. CDR3 coding DNA: TGTGACAGCAGCGCTCTAAGCGGACCCTACGAGCAGTACTTC. Translation gives CDSSALSGPYEQYF.

This clonotype was seen repeatedly, ten times or more. This chain connects TRBV7-2 to TRBJ2-1; D is undetermined. The CDR3 is 12 residues long. The V end lost 6 bases, the J end lost 12 bases, and 15 bases lay between the germline ends. Germline assignment: CDR1 SGHTA and CDR2 FQGNSA. CDR3 coding DNA: TGTGCCAGCAGTTCTAGTCCCTGGGTGCAGTTCTTC. The encoded protein is CASSSSPWVQFF.

This clonotype was observed a handful of times. The genes are TRBV28 and TRBJ2-7, with D tentatively TRBD1 or TRBD2 (5 bases each). This CDR3 is built from 17 residues. Germline V lookup: CDR1 MDHEN, CDR2 SYDVKM. The V end was cut by 5 bases, the J end by 4 bases, with 24 bases between. This CDR3 is CASSPSRGGPLEYEQYF. CDR3 coding DNA: TGTGCCAGCAGTCCAAGTCGTGGGGGTCCGCTTGAGTACGAGCAGTACTTC.

This clonotype occurred many times. This chain joins TRBV5-1 and TRBJ2-3; D remains ambiguous. V lost 4 bases and J lost 5, with 14 bases in between. This CDR3 spans 14 amino acids. The germline CDR1 and CDR2 sequences are SGHRS and YFSETQ. The CDR3 is CASSPIVYGDTQYF. The CDR3 bases are TGCGCCAGCAGCCCAATCGTGTATGGAGATACGCAGTATTTT.

The chain links TRBV20-1 to TRBJ2-1; 7 bases map to TRBD2. The CDR3 has 15 amino acids. With 5 bases clipped from V and 0 bases from J, the junction kept 7 bases outside the gene matches. Germline V CDR1 and CDR2: DFQATT, SNEGSKA (reference sequence). The DNA of the CDR3 is TGCAGTGCTCTCGAACTAGCGCTCTCCTACAATGAGCAGTTCTTC. Translation gives CSALELALSYNEQFF.

In this sample, this clonotype turned up a few times. The chain couples TRBV29-1 to TRBJ2-5; D is perhaps TRBD2 (6 bases). The end of the DNA fits TRBJ2-1 better, so the J call may be wrong. The CDR3 runs to 14 residues. Germline V gene sequence: CDR1 SQVTM, CDR2 ANQGSEA. Written as DNA, the CDR3 is TGCAGCGTTGTTTCCGCGGGGAAAGACAATGAGCAGTTCTTC. It encodes CSVVSAGKDNEQFF.

This clonotype occurred a few times. The chain couples TRBV20-1 to TRBJ1-2, with 10 bases identical to TRBD1. Losses at the gene ends were 3 bases for V and 4 bases for J; bases not matched to a gene: 8. Germline CDR1 DFQATT, CDR2 SNEGSKA (reference sequence). This CDR3 comprises 15 residues. This CDR3 reads CSASVVDRGVYGYTF. CDR3 coding DNA: TGCAGTGCTAGCGTTGTGGACAGGGGGGTCTATGGCTACACCTTC.

This clonotype was seen more than once but under ten times. The rearrangement links TRBV27 to TRBJ1-2; possible D gene TRBD1, 5 bases. This CDR3 is 14 amino acids long. V gave up 3 bases and J gave up 4 bases, with 12 bases separating them. In germline, CDR1 is MNHEY, CDR2 SMNVEV (reference sequence). The CDR3 is CASSFNGQPYGYTF. CDR3 DNA: TGTGCCAGCAGTTTCAACGGACAACCCTATGGCTACACCTTC.

The V gene is TRBV11-2, the J gene TRBJ2-5; 11 positions match TRBD2. Germline V gives CDR1 SGHAT, CDR2 FQNNGV. The trim removed 5 bases at V and 7 bases at J, leaving 9 bases unmatched. The CDR3 totals 15 residues. As DNA, the CDR3 is TGTGCCAGCAGCGTCGGGACTAGCGGTTCACGGACCCAGTACTTC. It yields the protein CASSVGTSGSRTQYF.

The chain carries TRBV28 and TRBJ2-7; a possible D gene is TRBD1 (6 bases). The CDR3 is 13 residues long. Germline CDR1 is MDHEN and CDR2 is SYDVKM. Trimming removed 4 bases from V and 5 bases from J, with 12 bases in between. The CDR3 is CASSSRQEDEQYF. The CDR3 nucleotides read TGTGCCAGCAGTTCACGACAGGAGGACGAGCAGTACTTC.

This sequence joins TRBV20-1 and TRBJ2-2, with 9 bases that match TRBD1. V shed 6 bases, J shed 3 bases, and the junction held 11 bases outside the gene matches. Germline V gives CDR1 DFQATT, CDR2 SNEGSKA (reference sequence). The CDR3 totals 16 residues. CDR3 sequence: CSAGGQGSVYTGELFF. CDR3 DNA sequence: TGCAGTGCGGGTGGACAGGGGTCGGTTTACACCGGGGAGCTGTTTTTT.

This clonotype was seen more than once but under ten times. The rearrangement joins TRBV7-2 to TRBJ1-4; D gene unclear. Trimming removed 1 base from V and 5 bases from J, with 11 bases in between. There are 15 residues in the CDR3. In germline, CDR1 is SGHTA, CDR2 FQGNSA. The CDR3: CASSLVSSGNEKLFF. In nucleotides, the CDR3 is TGTGCCAGCAGCTTAGTTTCTTCAGGAAATGAAAAACTGTTTTTT.

This clonotype was recorded many times. CDR3 sequence: CSARPPGLAGVRTDTQYF. The CDR3 nucleotides are TGCAGTGCTAGGCCCCCGGGACTAGCGGGAGTAAGAACAGATACGCAGTATTTT. The chain recombines TRBV20-1 with TRBJ2-3, with 14 positions matching TRBD2. Germline V gene data show CDR1 as DFQATT and CDR2 as SNEGSKA (reference sequence). After removal of 3 bases from V and 3 bases from J, the junction contained 11 bases not matched to a gene. The CDR3 is made up of 18 amino acids.

The CDR3 region has the DNA TGTGCCAGCGGGGGAGGGGAGCGGCTTTTGGATACGCAGTATTTT. It is translated as CASGGGERLLDTQYF. The chain carries TRBV7-9 and TRBJ2-3; 7 positions agree with TRBD2. CDR1 SEHNR and CDR2 FQNEAQ come from the germline V gene (reference sequence). After removal of 8 bases from V and 6 bases from J, the junction contained 14 bases not matched to a gene. The CDR3 runs 15 residues.

The CDR3 bases are TGCAGTGCCTCCGGGGGATTCAGGACCTACGAGCAGTACTTC. Protein sequence: CSASGGFRTYEQYF. This rearrangement joins TRBV20-1 to TRBJ2-5; D perhaps matches TRBD2 (6 bases). The DNA end is a closer match to TRBJ2-7, so the J assignment may be wrong. Germline V CDR1 and CDR2: DFQATT, SNEGSKA (reference sequence). This CDR3 contains 14 residues.

Only a few counts were recorded for this clonotype. The chain combines TRBV18 with TRBJ1-1; 10 bases line up with TRBD1. The V gene's germline CDR1 is KGHSH and CDR2 LQKENI. This CDR3 has 14 amino acids. V lost 4 bases to trimming and J lost 5 bases; unmatched junction nucleotides: 4. The CDR3 protein is CASSLGTGETEAFF. CDR3 nucleotide sequence: TGTGCCAGCTCACTCGGGACAGGGGAGACTGAAGCTTTCTTT.

The chain couples TRBV6-5 to TRBJ2-5; tentative D call: TRBD2 (6 bases). V dropped 2 bases and J dropped 8 bases, with 12 bases sitting between them. The CDR3 contains 13 residues. The V gene's germline CDR1 is MNHEY and CDR2 SVGAGI. CDR3 protein: CASSYKDYYTQYF. Written as DNA, the CDR3 is TGTGCCAGCAGTTACAAGGACTATTATACCCAGTACTTC.

This clonotype has only a few counts. The chain combines TRBV20-1 with TRBJ2-3, with TRBD2 matching 9 bases. Germline V gives CDR1 DFQATT, CDR2 SNEGSKA (reference sequence). The CDR3 consists of 16 residues. Trimming cost V 3 bases and J 3 bases; bases outside gene matches: 10. CDR3 residues: CSASVLAGERTDTQYF. The CDR3 DNA is TGCAGTGCTAGTGTTTTAGCGGGAGAGAGAACAGATACGCAGTATTTT.

This clonotype was recorded a few times. This sequence joins TRBV5-1 and TRBJ2-5; 7 bases line up with TRBD1. Gene TRBJ2-7 matches the end of the DNA better, so the J call may be wrong. This CDR3 is built from 14 residues. Germline V CDR1 and CDR2: SGHRS, YFSETQ. This CDR3 reads CASSQGQLLYEQYF. For the CDR3, the DNA is TGCGCCAGCAGCCAGGGACAGCTCCTATACGAGCAGTACTTC.